One sample yielded the 4 T cell receptor beta chains listed below, sequenced in a study of T cell repertoires in cytomegalovirus infection. TCRdb reprocessed the reads with MiXCR, giving one entry per CDR3 protein. The table lists around 340,000 distinct CDR3 sequences, 25% to 35% of them singletons. The antigens these receptors bind are not known. The specimen comprised cultured PBMCs, sampled from culture after CMV antigen stimulation. These receptor sequences come from a human donor in good health (CMV status not recorded). Some clones in this sample may be carry-over from other donors' samples.

The chain combines TRBV7-2 with TRBJ1-2, with 8 bases identical to TRBD1. The CDR3 extends over 13 amino acids. Germline CDR1 is SGHTA and CDR2 is FQGNSA. With V trimmed by 6 bases and J by 8 bases, 8 bases remained unmatched. The CDR3 region is CASRGQGRSGYTF. The CDR3 coding sequence is TGTGCCAGCAGAGGACAGGGACGCTCCGGCTACACCTTC.

This clonotype came up a few times. The genes are TRBV20-1 and TRBJ2-1; 12 bases line up with TRBD2. Germline V gives CDR1 DFQATT, CDR2 SNEGSKA (reference sequence). V gave up 0 bases and J gave up 0 bases; unmatched junction bases: 12. This CDR3 comprises 20 residues. The CDR3 DNA reads as TGCAGTGCTAGAGATCGCCCTAGGACTAGCGGGACGAGCTCCTACAATGAGCAGTTCTTC. It translates to CSARDRPRTSGTSSYNEQFF.

The genes are TRBV6-1 and TRBJ2-7, with 8 bases lining up with TRBD1. In germline, CDR1 is MNHNS, CDR2 SASEGT. This CDR3 has 13 amino acids. With 6 bases clipped from V and 4 bases from J, the junction kept 5 bases outside the gene matches. The CDR3 DNA reads as TGTGCCAGCAGCCGGACAGGGATATACGAGCAGTACTTC. Translation gives CASSRTGIYEQYF.

This clonotype was counted a single time. The rearrangement links TRBV19 to TRBJ1-4; D remains ambiguous. This CDR3 spans 15 amino acids. Germline CDR1 is LNHDA and CDR2 is SQIVND (reference sequence). The V gene lost 4 bases and the J gene lost 8 bases, with 17 bases spanning the gap. Here the CDR3 reads CASSTRTGVDEKLFF. Here the CDR3 DNA reads TGTGCCAGTAGTACCCGGACGGGCGTAGACGAAAAACTGTTTTTT.